This is a list of T cell receptor beta chains from one sample in a study of beta chain features in type 1 diabetes. Produced via immunoSEQ multiplex PCR; TCRdb's table is partial and in-frame only. The sample has under 200,000 clones, roughly 9% seen once; the top ten hold roughly 2.5%. The sample consisted of central memory CD4+ T cells from blood. All receptors come from a young woman in good health. The CDR3 runs from the conserved cysteine through the conserved F or W. A D gene is named only where the DNA matches it firmly. Part of the rows lack a size; the others show once, few, many or a class for expanded clones.

abundance: few
j_gene: TRBJ1-1
d_gene: TRBD1
v_gene: TRBV7-2
CDR3nt: TGTGCCAGCAGCTTAGTATGGGGACAGTCCACTGAAGCTTTCTTT
CDR3aa: CASSLVWGQSTEAFF

abundance: -
j_gene: TRBJ1-2
d_gene: -
v_gene: TRBV2
CDR3nt: TGTGCCAGCAGCAGGCAGGGAAGCGGCTACACCTTC
CDR3aa: CASSRQGSGYTF

abundance: -
j_gene: TRBJ2-7
d_gene: TRBD1
v_gene: TRBV7-9
CDR3nt: TGTGCCAGCAGCCCTCCGGGACAGGTCCTCTACGAGCAGTACTTC
CDR3aa: CASSPPGQVLYEQYF

abundance: -
j_gene: TRBJ2-1
d_gene: -
v_gene: TRBV27
CDR3nt: TGTGCCAGCAGTAGGGGGAGGGCCGGACACAATGAGCAGTTCTTC
CDR3aa: CASSRGRAGHNEQFF

abundance: -
j_gene: TRBJ2-4
d_gene: TRBD2
v_gene: TRBV4-1
CDR3nt: TGCGCCAGCAGCCGACTAGCGGGAGCCAAAAACATTCAGTACTTC
CDR3aa: CASSRLAGAKNIQYF

abundance: -
j_gene: TRBJ2-7
d_gene: -
v_gene: TRBV6-5
CDR3nt: TGTGCCAGCAGTTGGGAACAGGGCTACGAGCAGTACTTC
CDR3aa: CASSWEQGYEQYF

abundance: -
j_gene: TRBJ2-2
d_gene: -
v_gene: TRBV18
CDR3nt: TGTGCCAGCTCACCGCGGACGAACACCGGGGAGCTGTTTTTT
CDR3aa: CASSPRTNTGELFF

abundance: few
j_gene: TRBJ2-7
d_gene: TRBD1
v_gene: TRBV7-7
CDR3nt: TGTGCTAGCATCAAAAGTCGTCCCGACAGGGTTTACGAGCAGTACTTC
CDR3aa: CASIKSRPDRVYEQYF

abundance: many
j_gene: TRBJ1-1
d_gene: -
v_gene: TRBV14
CDR3nt: TGTGCCAGCAGCCAAGTCCCGGGGTCGAGGGCTTTCTTT
CDR3aa: CASSQVPGSRAFF

abundance: few
j_gene: TRBJ2-2
d_gene: TRBD1
v_gene: TRBV5-1
CDR3nt: TGCGCCAGCAGCTTACAGGGGGTGAGCACCGGGGAGCTGTTTTTT
CDR3aa: CASSLQGVSTGELFF

abundance: few
j_gene: TRBJ2-1
d_gene: TRBD1
v_gene: TRBV7-6
CDR3nt: TGTGCCAGCAGCTTAGATGCGACAGGGGGTTACAATGAGCAGTTCTTC
CDR3aa: CASSLDATGGYNEQFF

abundance: -
j_gene: TRBJ2-5
d_gene: -
v_gene: TRBV6-1
CDR3nt: TGTGCCATCAGTGAGTCGCTTAGCTCGGAGACCCAGTACTTC
CDR3aa: CAISESLSSETQYF

abundance: few
j_gene: TRBJ2-1
d_gene: TRBD2
v_gene: TRBV5-1
CDR3nt: TGCGCCAGCAGCGGTCGACTAGCGGTTAATGAGCAGTTCTTC
CDR3aa: CASSGRLAVNEQFF

abundance: few
j_gene: TRBJ2-5
d_gene: -
v_gene: TRBV5-1
CDR3nt: TGCGCCAGCAGCTTGGTGTCGCAGGGCCAAGAGACCCAGTACTTC
CDR3aa: CASSLVSQGQETQYF

abundance: -
j_gene: TRBJ1-2
d_gene: -
v_gene: TRBV5-4
CDR3nt: TGTGCCAGCAACGTCGGACAGATTAATGATGGCTACACCTTC
CDR3aa: CASNVGQINDGYTF

abundance: few
j_gene: TRBJ2-4
d_gene: -
v_gene: TRBV4-2
CDR3nt: TGTGCCAGCAGCCAAGACGGTAGCGGAAAAAACATTCAGTACTTC
CDR3aa: CASSQDGSGKNIQYF

abundance: -
j_gene: TRBJ1-1
d_gene: -
v_gene: TRBV4-1
CDR3nt: TGCGCCAGCAGCCAAGAGGCAGGACAACCGTGGACTGAAGCTTTCTTT
CDR3aa: CASSQEAGQPWTEAFF

abundance: few
j_gene: TRBJ2-5
d_gene: TRBD2
v_gene: TRBV28
CDR3nt: TGTGCCAGCAGTCCGCCCGTGGGGGGGCAAGAGACCCAGTACTTC
CDR3aa: CASSPPVGGQETQYF

abundance: few
j_gene: TRBJ2-3
d_gene: -
v_gene: TRBV7-9
CDR3nt: TGTGCCAGCAGCTTAGGGTCCCTCGGAGCAGATACGCAGTATTTT
CDR3aa: CASSLGSLGADTQYF

abundance: -
j_gene: TRBJ2-4
d_gene: -
v_gene: TRBV5-4
CDR3nt: TGCGCCAGCAGCCAAGTTCCCAGGGGAAACATTCAGTACTTC
CDR3aa: CASSQVPRGNIQYF

abundance: few
j_gene: TRBJ2-2
d_gene: TRBD2
v_gene: TRBV10-1
CDR3nt: TGCGCCAGCAGTGGAGAAGGAGCGGGAGGGACCGGGGAGCTGTTTTTT
CDR3aa: CASSGEGAGGTGELFF

abundance: -
j_gene: TRBJ2-7
d_gene: TRBD2
v_gene: TRBV7-9
CDR3nt: TGTGCCAGCAGCTTTAAAGCTAGCGGCCCCTACGAGCAGTACTTC
CDR3aa: CASSFKASGPYEQYF

abundance: -
j_gene: TRBJ1-1
d_gene: -
v_gene: TRBV18
CDR3nt: TGTGCCAGCGAGCAGGTGGGAGACGCTTTCTTT
CDR3aa: CASEQVGDAFF

abundance: -
j_gene: TRBJ1-2
d_gene: TRBD1
v_gene: TRBV30
CDR3nt: TGTGCCTGGAGTGACCAGGGGGTGTATGGCTACACCTTC
CDR3aa: CAWSDQGVYGYTF

abundance: few
j_gene: TRBJ2-3
d_gene: TRBD2
v_gene: TRBV7-9
CDR3nt: TGTGCCAGCAGCGTGACTAGCGGCAGATCAATGAACACAGATACGCAGTATTTT
CDR3aa: CASSVTSGRSMNTDTQYF

abundance: -
j_gene: TRBJ2-5
d_gene: -
v_gene: TRBV7-3
CDR3nt: TGTGCCAGCAGCCGGGACCAAGAGACCCAGTACTTC
CDR3aa: CASSRDQETQYF

abundance: few
j_gene: TRBJ1-3
d_gene: -
v_gene: TRBV2
CDR3nt: TGTGCCAGCAGTGACCGACAGTTCTCTGGAAACACCATATATTTT
CDR3aa: CASSDRQFSGNTIYF

abundance: -
j_gene: TRBJ1-1
d_gene: TRBD1
v_gene: TRBV5-1
CDR3nt: TGCGCCAGCAGCTTGCCCCGGGACAGGGTTATGAACACTGAAGCTTTCTTT
CDR3aa: CASSLPRDRVMNTEAFF

abundance: few
j_gene: TRBJ1-2
d_gene: -
v_gene: TRBV18
CDR3nt: TGTGCCAGCTCACCGGACACTCTCCGGAGGGATGGCTACACCTTC
CDR3aa: CASSPDTLRRDGYTF

abundance: -
j_gene: TRBJ1-2
d_gene: -
v_gene: TRBV5-1
CDR3nt: TGCGCCAGCAGCTCTTCGGGACAAAGAGGATATGGCTACACCTTC
CDR3aa: CASSSSGQRGYGYTF

abundance: -
j_gene: TRBJ2-3
d_gene: TRBD1
v_gene: TRBV5-1
CDR3nt: TGCGCCAGCGAGGACAGGGGCGGGTCGACAGATACGCAGTATTTT
CDR3aa: CASEDRGGSTDTQYF

abundance: -
j_gene: TRBJ1-2
d_gene: -
v_gene: TRBV19
CDR3nt: TGTGCCAGTAGGGCGACAGGTCCTAACTATGGCTACACCTTC
CDR3aa: CASRATGPNYGYTF

abundance: few
j_gene: TRBJ2-5
d_gene: -
v_gene: TRBV5-1
CDR3nt: TGCGCCAGCAGCCCAGGGCCCATGGCAGAGACCCAGTACTTC
CDR3aa: CASSPGPMAETQYF

abundance: few
j_gene: TRBJ2-1
d_gene: TRBD2
v_gene: TRBV6-6
CDR3nt: TGTGCCAGCAGTCATCGGACTAGCGGGAGGAATGAGCAGTTCTTC
CDR3aa: CASSHRTSGRNEQFF

abundance: -
j_gene: TRBJ2-3
d_gene: TRBD2
v_gene: TRBV4-2
CDR3nt: TGTGCCAGCAGCCAAGATCGGCTAGCGGGGGGTGGTGGCACAGATACGCAGTATTTT
CDR3aa: CASSQDRLAGGGGTDTQYF

abundance: few
j_gene: TRBJ2-1
d_gene: TRBD2
v_gene: TRBV5-1
CDR3nt: TGCGCCAGCACGACTAGCGGGAGAATTCAGGAGCAGTTCTTC
CDR3aa: CASTTSGRIQEQFF